This T cell receptor beta chain was identified in a study of blood T cells in healthy people across ages. J was trimmed by 6 bases and V by 4 bases; bases with no gene match: 6. In germline, CDR1 is LGHNA, CDR2 YSLEER. The CDR3 loop spans 14 amino acids. A note on this clonotype: The antigen is not known.

Whole-study results and caveats: Estimated diversity that came from one million T cells was considered an underestimate. TCR beta diversity, measured per million T cells, fell in a roughly linear way with age. PBMCs went unsorted, and a conclusive naive versus antigen-experienced comparison was therefore prevented.

Primed by a sample-barcoded 5' primer and a J-beta primer mix, a second PCR proceeded for roughly 6 to 12 cycles. A 12-random-nucleotide template-switch adaptor tagged each cDNA molecule. TCRdb re-called the 5' RACE reads through MiXCR, storing one row per CDR3 protein. Of 650,000 to 900,000 distinct CDR3 sequences in the sample, around two thirds were seen once. The chain has TRBV4-3 and TRBJ2-3; 8 bases fit TRBD1. The source of this sequence is a young man in good health. Sequences were obtained from blood. The CDR3 bases are TGCGCCAGCAGCCGACAGGGGCATACGGATACGCAGTATTTT. As protein: CASSRQGHTDTQYF.